This entry is about one T cell receptor beta chain. Its cognate antigen is unknown. Its ends do not fully match the called genes, so a read error is possible. The PCR employed 60 Vbeta primers together with 13 Jbeta primers. Produced via immunoSEQ multiplex PCR; TCRdb's table is partial and in-frame only. The sample yields under 150,000 clones, around 79% seen once. The sample comes from a study of cytomegalovirus exposure and HLA in healthy donors. The study, taken as a whole, reports: It was in a later analysis that TCR association rates were seen to vary by HLA locus, highest for DRB1 and lowest for HLA-C. The classifier was said to identify cytomegalovirus status with high specificity and sensitivity.

Germline V gene data show CDR1 as SSHAT and CDR2 as FNYEAQ (reference sequence). The CDR3 loop spans 15 amino acids. The TCR originated in a woman in her forties or fifties in good health and CMV-seropositive. J is TRBJ2-2 and V is TRBV7-7, with TRBD1 matching 7 bases. The specimen sequenced was PBMCs. CDR3 region: CASSLGDSGTGELFF. CDR3 coding DNA: TGTGCTAGCAGCTTAGGGGACAGTGGGACCGGGGAGCTGTTTTTT.